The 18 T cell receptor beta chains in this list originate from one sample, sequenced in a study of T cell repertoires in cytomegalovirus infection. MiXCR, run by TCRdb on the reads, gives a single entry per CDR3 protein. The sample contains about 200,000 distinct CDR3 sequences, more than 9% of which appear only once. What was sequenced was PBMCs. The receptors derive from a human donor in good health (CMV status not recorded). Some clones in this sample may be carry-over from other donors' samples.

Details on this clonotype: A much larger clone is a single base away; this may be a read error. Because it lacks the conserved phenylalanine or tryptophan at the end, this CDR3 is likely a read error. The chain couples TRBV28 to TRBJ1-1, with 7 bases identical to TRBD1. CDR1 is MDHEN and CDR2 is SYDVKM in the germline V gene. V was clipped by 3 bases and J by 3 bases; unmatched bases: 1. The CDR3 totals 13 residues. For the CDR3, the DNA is TGTGCCAGCAGTTTTACAGGGGACACTGAAGCTTTCTTG. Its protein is CASSFTGDTEAFL.

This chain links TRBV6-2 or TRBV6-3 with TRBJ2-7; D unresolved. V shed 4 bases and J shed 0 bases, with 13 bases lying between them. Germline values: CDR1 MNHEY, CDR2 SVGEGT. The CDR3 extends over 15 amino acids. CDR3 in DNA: TGTGCCAGCAGTTTTGCGCCAGGAAGCTCCTACGAGCAGTACTTC. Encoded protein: CASSFAPGSSYEQYF.

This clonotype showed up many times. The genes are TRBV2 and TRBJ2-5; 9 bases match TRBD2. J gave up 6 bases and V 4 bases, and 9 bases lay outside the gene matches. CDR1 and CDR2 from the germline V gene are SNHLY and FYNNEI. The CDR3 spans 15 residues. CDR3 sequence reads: CASSGDSGGPQTQYF. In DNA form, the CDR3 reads TGTGCCAGCAGTGGAGATAGCGGGGGCCCGCAGACCCAGTACTTC.

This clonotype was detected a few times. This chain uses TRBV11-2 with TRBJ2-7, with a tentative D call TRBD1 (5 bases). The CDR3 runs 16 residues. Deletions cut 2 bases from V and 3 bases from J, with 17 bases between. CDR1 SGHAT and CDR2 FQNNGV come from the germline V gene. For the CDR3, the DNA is TGTGCCAGCAGCTTAAGGTCGACAGACCGAAACTACGAGCAGTACTTC. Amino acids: CASSLRSTDRNYEQYF. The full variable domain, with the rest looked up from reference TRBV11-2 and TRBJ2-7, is EAGVAQSPRYKIIEKRQSVAFWCNPISGHATLYWYQQILGQGPKLLIQFQNNGVVDDSQLPKDRFSAERLKGVDSTLKIQPAKLEDSAVYLCASSLRSTDRNYEQYFGPGTRLTVT.

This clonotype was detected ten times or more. The CDR3 loop reads CASINTGANTEAFF. CDR3 sequence (DNA): TGTGCCAGCATCAACACCGGGGCCAACACTGAAGCTTTCTTT. The genes are TRBV6-1 and TRBJ1-1, with D possibly matching TRBD1 (5 bases). The CDR3 length is 14 residues. From germline, CDR1 is MNHNS and CDR2 SASEGT. Trimming took 7 bases from V and 2 from J, leaving 14 bases between them.

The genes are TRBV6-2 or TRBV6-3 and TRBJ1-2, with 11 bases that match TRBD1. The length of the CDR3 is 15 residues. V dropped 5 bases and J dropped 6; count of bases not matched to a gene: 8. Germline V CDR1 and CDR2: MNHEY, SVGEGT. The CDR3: CASSGQGATENGYTF. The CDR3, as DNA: TGTGCCAGCAGTGGACAGGGGGCGACAGAAAATGGCTACACCTTC.

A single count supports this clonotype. The CDR3 region is CASSLDGAVHEQYF. The DNA of the CDR3 is TGTGCCAGCAGCTTAGATGGCGCAGTGCACGAGCAGTACTTC. The chain is built from TRBV11-2 and TRBJ2-7; D is uncertain. The CDR3 length is 14 residues. CDR1 and CDR2 from the germline V gene are SGHAT and FQNNGV. V was clipped by 0 bases and J by 5 bases, with 11 bases between them.

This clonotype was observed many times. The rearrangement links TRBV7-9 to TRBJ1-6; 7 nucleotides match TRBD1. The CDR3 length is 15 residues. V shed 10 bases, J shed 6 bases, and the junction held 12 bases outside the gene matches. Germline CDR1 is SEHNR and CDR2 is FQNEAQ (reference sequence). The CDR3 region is CAIPVGTDPNSPLHF. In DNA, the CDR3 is TGTGCCATCCCGGTCGGGACAGATCCTAATTCACCCCTCCACTTT.

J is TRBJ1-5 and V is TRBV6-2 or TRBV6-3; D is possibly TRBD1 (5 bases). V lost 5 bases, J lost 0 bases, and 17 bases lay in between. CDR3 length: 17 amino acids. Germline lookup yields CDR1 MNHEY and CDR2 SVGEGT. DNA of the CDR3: TGTGCCAGCAGTCCTCCTCGGGGCACTTATAGCAATCAGCCCCAGCATTTT. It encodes CASSPPRGTYSNQPQHF.

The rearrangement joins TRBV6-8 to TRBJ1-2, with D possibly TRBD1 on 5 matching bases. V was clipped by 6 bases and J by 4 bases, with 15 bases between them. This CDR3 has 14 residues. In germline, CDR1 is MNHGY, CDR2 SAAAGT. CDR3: CASSSNHRSYGYTF. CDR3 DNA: TGTGCCAGCAGCAGTAACCACAGGAGCTATGGCTACACCTTC.

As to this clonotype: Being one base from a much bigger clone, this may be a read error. The DNA of the CDR3 is TGCAGTTCGACCCCGGGACAGCTCAATTCACCCCTCCACTTT. Encoded protein: CSSTPGQLNSPLHF. The chain has TRBV20-1 and TRBJ1-6, with 7 bases that match TRBD1. V shed 8 bases, J shed 7 bases, and the junction held 11 bases outside the gene matches. CDR3 size: 14 residues. Germline V gene sequence: CDR1 DFQATT, CDR2 SNEGSKA (reference sequence).

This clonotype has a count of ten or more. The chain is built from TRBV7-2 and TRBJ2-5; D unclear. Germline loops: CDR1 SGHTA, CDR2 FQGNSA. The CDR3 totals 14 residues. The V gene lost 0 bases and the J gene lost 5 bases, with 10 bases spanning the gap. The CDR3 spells CASSLAASPETQYF. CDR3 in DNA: TGTGCCAGCAGCTTAGCGGCCAGTCCGGAGACCCAGTACTTC.

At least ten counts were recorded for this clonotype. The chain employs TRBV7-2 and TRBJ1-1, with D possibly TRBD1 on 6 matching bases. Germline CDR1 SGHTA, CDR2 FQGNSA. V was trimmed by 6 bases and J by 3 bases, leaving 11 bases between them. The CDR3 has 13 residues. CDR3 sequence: CASSFNRDTEAFF. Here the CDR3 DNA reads TGTGCCAGCAGTTTCAACAGGGACACTGAAGCTTTCTTT. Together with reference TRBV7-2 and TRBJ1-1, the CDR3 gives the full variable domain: GAGVSQSPSNKVTEKGKDVELRCDPISGHTALYWYRQSLGQGLEFLIYFQGNSAPDKSGLPSDRFSAERTGGSVSTLTIQRTQQEDSAVYLCASSFNRDTEAFFGQGTRLTVV.

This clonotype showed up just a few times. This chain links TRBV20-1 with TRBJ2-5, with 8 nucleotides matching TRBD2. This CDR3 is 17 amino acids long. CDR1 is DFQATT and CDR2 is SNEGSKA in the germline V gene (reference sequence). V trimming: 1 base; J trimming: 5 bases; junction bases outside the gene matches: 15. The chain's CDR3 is CSARVPGLEVWRETQYF. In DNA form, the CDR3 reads TGCAGTGCTAGAGTTCCGGGACTAGAGGTTTGGAGGGAGACCCAGTACTTC.

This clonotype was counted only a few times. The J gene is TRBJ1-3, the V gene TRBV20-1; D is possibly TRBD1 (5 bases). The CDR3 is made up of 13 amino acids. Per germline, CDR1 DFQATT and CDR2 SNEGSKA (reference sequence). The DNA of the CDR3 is TGCGGCGCCCCGGGGGACTCTGGAAACACCATATATTTT. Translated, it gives CGAPGDSGNTIYF.

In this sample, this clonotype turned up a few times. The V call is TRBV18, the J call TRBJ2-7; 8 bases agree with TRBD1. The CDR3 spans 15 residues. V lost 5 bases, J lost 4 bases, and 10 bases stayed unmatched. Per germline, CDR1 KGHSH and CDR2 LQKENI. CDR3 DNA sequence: TGTGCCAGCTCAGCTAGCGTCCGGACAGGGTACGAGCAGTACTTC. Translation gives CASSASVRTGYEQYF.

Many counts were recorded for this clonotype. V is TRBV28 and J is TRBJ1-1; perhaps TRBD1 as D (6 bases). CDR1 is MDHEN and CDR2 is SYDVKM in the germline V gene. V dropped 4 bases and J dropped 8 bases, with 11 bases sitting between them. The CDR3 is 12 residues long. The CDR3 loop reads CASSSGGGEAFF. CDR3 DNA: TGTGCCAGCAGTTCTGGTGGGGGCGAAGCTTTCTTT.

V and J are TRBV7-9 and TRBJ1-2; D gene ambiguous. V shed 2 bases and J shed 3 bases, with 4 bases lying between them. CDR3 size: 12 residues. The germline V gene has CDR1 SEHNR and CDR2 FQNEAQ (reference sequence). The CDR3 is CASSLQDYGYTF. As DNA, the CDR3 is TGTGCCAGCAGCTTACAGGACTATGGCTACACCTTC. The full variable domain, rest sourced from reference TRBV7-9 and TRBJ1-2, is DTGVSQNPRHKITKRGQNVTFRCDPISEHNRLYWYRQTLGQGPEFLTYFQNEAQLEKSRLLSDRFSAERPKGSFSTLEIQRTEQGDSAMYLCASSLQDYGYTFGSGTRLTVV.